This TCR beta chain was identified during a study of shared clonotypes between healthy human individuals. Regarding the study as a whole: Sequencing depth was predicted to influence how clonotypes are shared among donors.

The CDR3 is made up of 14 amino acids. CDR1 PRHDT and CDR2 FYEKMQ come from the germline V gene (reference sequence). Deletions cut 5 bases from V and 1 base from J, with 11 bases between. Notes on this clone: Its matching antigen is unknown. Other DNA sequences in the same sample also yield this CDR3.

The study ran the assay at deep level. Only in-frame clones appear in the TCRdb table, and some are missing; sequencing was by immunoSEQ multiplex PCR. The sample includes 2,500,000 or so clones, roughly 92% of them seen just once. The V and J genes are TRBV13 and TRBJ1-1; D is uncertain. Input material: naive CD4+ T cells sorted from blood. Subset in this sample: CD45RA+ positively selected. The TCR sequence derives from a man younger than 35 in good health. CDR3 residues: CASSLTARNTEAFF. As DNA, the CDR3 is TGTGCCAGCAGCCTAACAGCCAGGAACACTGAAGCTTTCTTT. The variable domain in full, with the rest retrieved from reference TRBV13 and TRBJ1-1, is AAGVIQSPRHLIKEKRETATLKCYPIPRHDTVYWYQQGPGQDPQFLISFYEKMQSDKGSIPDRFSAQQFSDYHSELNMSSLELGDSALYFCASSLTARNTEAFFGQGTRLTVV.